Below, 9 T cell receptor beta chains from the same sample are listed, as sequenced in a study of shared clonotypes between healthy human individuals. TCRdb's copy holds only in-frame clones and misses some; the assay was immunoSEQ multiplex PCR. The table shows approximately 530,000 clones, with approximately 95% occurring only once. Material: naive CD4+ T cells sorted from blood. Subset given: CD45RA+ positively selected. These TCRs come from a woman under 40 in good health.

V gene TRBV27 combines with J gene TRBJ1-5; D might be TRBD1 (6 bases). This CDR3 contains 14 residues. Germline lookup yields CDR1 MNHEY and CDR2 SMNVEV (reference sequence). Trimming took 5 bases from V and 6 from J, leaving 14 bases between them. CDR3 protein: CASSRAQGFQPQHF. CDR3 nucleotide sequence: TGTGCCAGCAGTCGGGCACAGGGCTTTCAGCCCCAGCATTTT.

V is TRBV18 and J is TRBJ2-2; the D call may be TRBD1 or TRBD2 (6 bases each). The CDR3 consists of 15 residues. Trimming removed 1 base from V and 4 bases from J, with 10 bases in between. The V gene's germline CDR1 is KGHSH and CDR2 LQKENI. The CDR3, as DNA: TGTGCCAGCTCACCACGGGGGGCGAGCACCGGGGAGCTGTTTTTT. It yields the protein CASSPRGASTGELFF.

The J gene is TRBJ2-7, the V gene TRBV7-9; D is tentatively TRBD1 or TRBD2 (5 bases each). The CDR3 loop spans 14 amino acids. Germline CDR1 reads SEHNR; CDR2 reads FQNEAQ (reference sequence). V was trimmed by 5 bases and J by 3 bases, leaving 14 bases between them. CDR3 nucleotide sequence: TGTGCCAGCAGCGTCCGGGACGGCCACTACGAGCAGTACTTC. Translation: CASSVRDGHYEQYF.

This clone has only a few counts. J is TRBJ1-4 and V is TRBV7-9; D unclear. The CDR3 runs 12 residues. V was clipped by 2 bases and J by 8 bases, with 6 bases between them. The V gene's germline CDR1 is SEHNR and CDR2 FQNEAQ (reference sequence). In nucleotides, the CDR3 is TGTGCCAGCAGCTTAACAAGGGAAAAACTGTTTTTT. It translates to CASSLTREKLFF.

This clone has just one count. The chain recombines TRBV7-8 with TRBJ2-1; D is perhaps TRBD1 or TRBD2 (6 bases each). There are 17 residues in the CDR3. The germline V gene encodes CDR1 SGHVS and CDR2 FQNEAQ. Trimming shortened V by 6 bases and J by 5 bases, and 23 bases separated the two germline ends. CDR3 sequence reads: CASRPTRGPRRDNEQFF. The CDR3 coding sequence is TGTGCCAGCAGACCTACCCGGGGGCCCCGCCGTGACAATGAGCAGTTCTTC.

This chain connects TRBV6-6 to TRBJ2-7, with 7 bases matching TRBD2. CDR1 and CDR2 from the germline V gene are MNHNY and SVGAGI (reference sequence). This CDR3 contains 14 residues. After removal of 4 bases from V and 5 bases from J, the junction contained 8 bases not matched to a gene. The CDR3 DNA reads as TGTGCCAGCAGTTCCCCGGGAGGTGGGAACGAGCAGTACTTC. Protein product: CASSSPGGGNEQYF.

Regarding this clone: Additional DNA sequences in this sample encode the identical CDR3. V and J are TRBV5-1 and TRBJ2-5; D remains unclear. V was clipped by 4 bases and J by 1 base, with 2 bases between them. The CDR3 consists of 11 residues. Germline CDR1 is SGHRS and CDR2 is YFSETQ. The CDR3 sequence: CASSSQETQYF. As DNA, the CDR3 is TGCGCCAGCAGCAGCCAAGAGACCCAGTACTTC.

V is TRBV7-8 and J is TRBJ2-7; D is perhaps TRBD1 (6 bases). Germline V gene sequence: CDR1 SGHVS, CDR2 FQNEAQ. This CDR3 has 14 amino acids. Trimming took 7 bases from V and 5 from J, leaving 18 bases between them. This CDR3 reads CASTPGPGVHEQYF. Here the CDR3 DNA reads TGTGCCAGCACTCCCGGCCCAGGGGTGCACGAGCAGTACTTC.

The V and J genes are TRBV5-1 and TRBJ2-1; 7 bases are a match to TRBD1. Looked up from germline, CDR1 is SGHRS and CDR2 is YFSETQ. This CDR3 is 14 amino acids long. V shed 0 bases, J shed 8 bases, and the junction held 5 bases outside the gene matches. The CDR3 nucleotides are TGCGCCAGCAGCTTGGAGAGGGGGCATGATGAGCAGTTCTTC. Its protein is CASSLERGHDEQFF.